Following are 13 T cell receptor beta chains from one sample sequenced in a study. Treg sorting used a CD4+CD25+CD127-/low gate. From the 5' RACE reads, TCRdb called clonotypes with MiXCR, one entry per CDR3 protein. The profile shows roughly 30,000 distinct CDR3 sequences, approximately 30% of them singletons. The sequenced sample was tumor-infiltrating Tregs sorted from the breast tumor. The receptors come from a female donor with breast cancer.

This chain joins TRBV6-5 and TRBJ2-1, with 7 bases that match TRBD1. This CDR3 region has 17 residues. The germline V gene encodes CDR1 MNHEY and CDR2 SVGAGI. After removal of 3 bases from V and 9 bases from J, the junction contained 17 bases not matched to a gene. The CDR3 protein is CASSYSNPGQFICEQFF. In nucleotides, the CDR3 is TGTGCCAGCAGTTATTCTAACCCGGGACAGTTCATCTGTGAGCAGTTCTTC.

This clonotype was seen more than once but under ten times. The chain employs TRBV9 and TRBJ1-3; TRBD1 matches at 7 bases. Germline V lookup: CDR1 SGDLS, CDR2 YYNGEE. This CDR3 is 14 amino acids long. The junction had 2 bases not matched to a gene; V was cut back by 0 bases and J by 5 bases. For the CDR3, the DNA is TGTGCCAGCAGCGTAGACAGGGGCAGAAACACCATATATTTT. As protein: CASSVDRGRNTIYF.

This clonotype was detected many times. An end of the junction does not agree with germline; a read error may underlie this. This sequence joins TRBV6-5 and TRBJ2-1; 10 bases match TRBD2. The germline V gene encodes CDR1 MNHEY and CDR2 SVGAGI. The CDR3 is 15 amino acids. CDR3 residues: CASSQREGSYNEQLF. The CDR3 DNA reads TGTGCCAGCAGCCAGCGGGAGGGCTCCTACAATGAGCAGCTCTTC.

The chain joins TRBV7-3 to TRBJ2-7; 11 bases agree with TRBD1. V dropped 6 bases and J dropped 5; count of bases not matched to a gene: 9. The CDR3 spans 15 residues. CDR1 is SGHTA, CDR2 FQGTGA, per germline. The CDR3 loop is CASSRLPGQGDEQYF. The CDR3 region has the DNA TGTGCCAGCAGTCGCCTCCCGGGACAGGGGGACGAGCAGTACTTC.

CDR3 protein: CAISDPSGRAVNEQFF. The CDR3, as DNA: TGTGCCATCAGTGACCCTAGCGGGAGGGCCGTCAATGAGCAGTTCTTC. The rearrangement joins TRBV10-3 to TRBJ2-1; 12 bases are a match to TRBD2. The CDR3 totals 16 residues. The V segment lost 3 bases and the J segment 6 bases; nucleotides outside the gene matches: 6. Per the germline V gene, CDR1 is ENHRY and CDR2 is SYGVKD.

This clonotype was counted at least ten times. The CDR3 reads CASSYLNTGTRNQPQHF. The CDR3, as DNA: TGTGCCAGCAGTTACCTCAACACAGGGACTCGCAATCAGCCCCAGCATTTT. This sequence joins TRBV6-6 and TRBJ1-5; TRBD1 might be the D (6 bases). V was shortened by 2 bases and J by 2 bases, with 16 bases between the two germline ends. The CDR3 contains 17 residues. In germline, CDR1 is MNHNY, CDR2 SVGAGI (reference sequence).

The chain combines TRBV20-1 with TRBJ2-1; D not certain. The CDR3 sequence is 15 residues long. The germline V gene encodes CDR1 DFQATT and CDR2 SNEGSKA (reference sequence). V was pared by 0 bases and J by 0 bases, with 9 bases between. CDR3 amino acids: CSARDDFRSYNEQFF. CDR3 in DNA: TGCAGTGCTAGAGATGACTTCCGCTCCTACAATGAGCAGTTCTTC.

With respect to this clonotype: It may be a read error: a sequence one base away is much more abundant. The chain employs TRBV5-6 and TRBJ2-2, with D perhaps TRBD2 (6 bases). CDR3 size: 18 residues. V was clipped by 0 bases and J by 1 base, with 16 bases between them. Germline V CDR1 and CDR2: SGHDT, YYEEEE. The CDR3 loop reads CASSLGPGRRENTGELFF. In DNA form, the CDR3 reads TGTGCCAGCAGCTTGGGCCCCGGCCGGCGGGAGAACACCGGGGAGCTGTTTTTT. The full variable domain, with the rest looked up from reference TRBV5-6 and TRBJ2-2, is DAGVTQSPTHLIKTRGQQVTLRCSPKSGHDTVSWYQQALGQGPQFIFQYYEEEERQRGNFPDRFSGHQFPNYSSELNVNALLLGDSALYLCASSLGPGRRENTGELFFGEGSRLTVL.

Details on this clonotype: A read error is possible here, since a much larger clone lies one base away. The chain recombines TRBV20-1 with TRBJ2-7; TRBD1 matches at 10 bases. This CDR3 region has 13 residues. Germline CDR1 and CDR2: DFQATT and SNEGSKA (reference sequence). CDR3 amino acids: CGAWDRGAGEQYF. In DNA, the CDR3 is TGCGGTGCATGGGACAGGGGAGCAGGCGAGCAGTACTTC.

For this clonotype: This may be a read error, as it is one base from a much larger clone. The chain's CDR3 is CASRRGGKKLFF. Written as DNA, the CDR3 is TGTGCCAGCAGAAGGGGGGGTAAAAAACTGTTTTTT. The genes are TRBV6-6 and TRBJ1-4; possibly TRBD1 for D (6 bases). CDR1 MNHNY and CDR2 SVGAGI come from the germline V gene (reference sequence). Trimming removed 6 bases at V and 9 bases at J, with 11 bases between. This CDR3 contains 12 residues.

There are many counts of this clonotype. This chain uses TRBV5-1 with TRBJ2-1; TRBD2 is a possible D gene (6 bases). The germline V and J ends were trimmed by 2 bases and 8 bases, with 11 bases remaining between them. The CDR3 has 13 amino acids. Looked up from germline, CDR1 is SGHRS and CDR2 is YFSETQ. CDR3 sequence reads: CASSFLGSDEQFF. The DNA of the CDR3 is TGCGCCAGCAGCTTCCTCGGGAGTGATGAGCAGTTCTTC.

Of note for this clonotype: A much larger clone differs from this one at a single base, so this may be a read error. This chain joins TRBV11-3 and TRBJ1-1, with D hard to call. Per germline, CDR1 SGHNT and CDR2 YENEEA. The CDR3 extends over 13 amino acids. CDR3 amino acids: CASSLQSGTEASF. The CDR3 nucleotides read TGTGCCAGCAGTCTCCAGTCGGGCACTGAAGCTTCCTTT.

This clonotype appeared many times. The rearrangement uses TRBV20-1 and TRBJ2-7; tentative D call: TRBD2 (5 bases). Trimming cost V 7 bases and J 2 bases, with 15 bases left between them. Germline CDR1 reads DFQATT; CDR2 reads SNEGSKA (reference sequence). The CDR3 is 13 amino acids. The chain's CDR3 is CSVLTGRTYEQYF. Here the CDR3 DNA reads TGCAGTGTCCTAACGGGAAGAACCTACGAGCAGTACTTC.